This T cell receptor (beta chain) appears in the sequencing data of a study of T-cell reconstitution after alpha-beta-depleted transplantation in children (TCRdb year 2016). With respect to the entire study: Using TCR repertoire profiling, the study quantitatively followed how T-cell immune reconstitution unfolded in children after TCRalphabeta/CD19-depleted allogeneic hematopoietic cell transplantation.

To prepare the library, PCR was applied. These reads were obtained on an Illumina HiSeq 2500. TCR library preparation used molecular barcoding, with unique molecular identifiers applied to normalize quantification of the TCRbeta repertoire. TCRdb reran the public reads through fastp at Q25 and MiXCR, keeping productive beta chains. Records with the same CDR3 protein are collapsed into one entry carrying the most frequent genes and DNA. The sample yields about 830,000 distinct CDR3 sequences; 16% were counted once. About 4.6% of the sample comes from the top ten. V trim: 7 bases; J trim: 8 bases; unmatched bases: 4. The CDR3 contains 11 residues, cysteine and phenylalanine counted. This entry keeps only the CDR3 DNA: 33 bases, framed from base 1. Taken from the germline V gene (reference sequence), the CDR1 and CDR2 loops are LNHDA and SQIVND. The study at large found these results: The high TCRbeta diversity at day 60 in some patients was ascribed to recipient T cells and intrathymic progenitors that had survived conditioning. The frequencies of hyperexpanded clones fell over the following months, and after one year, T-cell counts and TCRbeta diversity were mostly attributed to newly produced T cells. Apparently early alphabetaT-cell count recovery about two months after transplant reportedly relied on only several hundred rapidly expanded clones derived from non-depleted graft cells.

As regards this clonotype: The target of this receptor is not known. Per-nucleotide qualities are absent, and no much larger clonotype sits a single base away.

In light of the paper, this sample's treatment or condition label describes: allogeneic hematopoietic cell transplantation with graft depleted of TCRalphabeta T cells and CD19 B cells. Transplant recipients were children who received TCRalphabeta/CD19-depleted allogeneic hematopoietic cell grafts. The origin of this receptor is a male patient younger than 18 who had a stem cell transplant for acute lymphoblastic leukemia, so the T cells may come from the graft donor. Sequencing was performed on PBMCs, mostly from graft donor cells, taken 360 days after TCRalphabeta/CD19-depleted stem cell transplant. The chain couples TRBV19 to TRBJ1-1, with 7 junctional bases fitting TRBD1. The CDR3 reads CASMGDREAFF. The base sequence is TGTGCCAGTATGGGGGACAGAGAAGCTTTCTTT.